The 32 T cell receptor beta chains in this list originate from one sample, sequenced in a study of blood T cell repertoires in COVID-19. Sequencing was performed with immunoSEQ multiplex PCR; in TCRdb, only in-frame clones are kept and a portion is missing. The sample includes 110,000 or so clones, around 85% of them seen just once. Sequenced sample: peripheral blood. All receptors come from a woman aged 60 to 75 with COVID-19, enrolled during active disease.

The chain combines TRBV5-5 with TRBJ1-2, with D possibly matching TRBD1 (6 bases). V lost 4 bases and J lost 7, with 14 bases in between. Germline values: CDR1 SGHKS, CDR2 YYEKEE (reference sequence). The CDR3 extends over 13 amino acids. CDR3: CASSIRDNGGYTF. The CDR3 DNA reads TGTGCCAGCAGCATCCGGGACAATGGTGGCTACACCTTC.

This clone was counted once. The chain is built from TRBV2 and TRBJ1-1, with a weak D call TRBD1 (5 bases). CDR3 length: 10 residues. With 7 bases removed from V and 7 bases from J, the gap between germline ends came to 7 bases. The germline V gene encodes CDR1 SNHLY and CDR2 FYNNEI. The CDR3 DNA sequence: TGTGCCAGCACCCAGGGTGAAGCTTTCTTT. Protein sequence: CASTQGEAFF.

CDR3 amino acids: CASSLGPGAESPLHF. The CDR3 DNA reads as TGTGCCAGCAGCTTGGGGCCAGGGGCAGAATCACCCCTCCACTTT. The gene calls are TRBV7-3 and TRBJ1-6; a weak D match, TRBD1 (6 bases). Germline V CDR1 and CDR2: SGHTA, FQGTGA. The CDR3 covers 15 residues. V was clipped by 3 bases and J by 10 bases, with 16 bases between them.

V gene TRBV9 combines with J gene TRBJ1-3, with D perhaps matching TRBD1 (5 bases). Deletions cut 0 bases from V and 2 bases from J, with 9 bases between. CDR1 and CDR2 (germline): SGDLS, YYNGEE. The CDR3 covers 15 residues. DNA of the CDR3: TGTGCCAGCAGCGTAGCACAGGACCCTGGAAACACCATATATTTT. It codes for CASSVAQDPGNTIYF.

The V and J genes are TRBV7-9 and TRBJ1-2; unclear D gene. The germline V gene encodes CDR1 SEHNR and CDR2 FQNEAQ (reference sequence). The CDR3 covers 12 residues. The ends were cut back, 3 bases at V and 3 bases at J, with 5 bases in the middle. The CDR3 region is CASSLRDYGYTF. Written as DNA, the CDR3 is TGTGCCAGCAGCTTGCGGGACTATGGCTACACCTTC.

The chain carries TRBV6-5 and TRBJ2-7; D not resolved. Trimming left V 6 bases short and J 4 bases short, with 13 bases between. The germline V gene has CDR1 MNHEY and CDR2 SVGAGI. This CDR3 has 13 amino acids. In nucleotides, the CDR3 is TGTGCCAGCAGCCAACTCGGGTTTTACGAGCAGTACTTC. This gives the protein CASSQLGFYEQYF.

V gene TRBV5-6 combines with J gene TRBJ1-1; D is possibly TRBD1 (5 bases). The V end was cut by 0 bases, the J end by 0 bases, with 9 bases between. Looked up from germline, CDR1 is SGHDT and CDR2 is YYEEEE. This CDR3 region has 15 residues. The CDR3 DNA reads TGTGCCAGCAGCTTGGTTCAGGGCCTGAACACTGAAGCTTTCTTT. This gives the protein CASSLVQGLNTEAFF.

This clone appeared a few times. The rearrangement joins TRBV5-1 to TRBJ2-2; possibly TRBD2 for D (5 bases). The germline V gene encodes CDR1 SGHRS and CDR2 YFSETQ. The CDR3 is 16 residues long. The V gene lost 4 bases and the J gene lost 4 bases, with 17 bases spanning the gap. The CDR3 here is CASSPRGGSVTGELFF. The CDR3 DNA reads TGCGCCAGCAGCCCACGAGGAGGCTCAGTCACCGGGGAGCTGTTTTTT.

The rearrangement joins TRBV7-8 to TRBJ1-4; 9 bases map to TRBD1. The CDR3 extends over 16 amino acids. Trimming at V came to 11 bases and at J to 6 bases, leaving 16 bases not matched to a gene. Germline-derived CDR1 and CDR2 are SGHVS and FQNEAQ. The CDR3 DNA sequence: TGTGCCGTCATGGGACAGGGACCTTCCCTAGATGAAAAACTGTTTTTT. Translating gives CAVMGQGPSLDEKLFF.

The CDR3, as DNA: TGTGCCAGCAGCTTGGGTGTGGGGCGCACTGAAGCTTTCTTT. Protein product: CASSLGVGRTEAFF. The genes are TRBV7-8 and TRBJ1-1, with D possibly matching TRBD1 (5 bases). V lost 3 bases and J 4 bases, leaving 12 bases between the germline ends. This CDR3 contains 14 residues. Germline V gene sequence: CDR1 SGHVS, CDR2 FQNEAQ.

This clone turned up a few times. The chain is built from TRBV5-1 and TRBJ2-6, with 8 bases aligning to TRBD2. CDR3 length: 18 residues. Germline loops: CDR1 SGHRS, CDR2 YFSETQ. V gave up 4 bases and J gave up 0 bases; unmatched junction bases: 9. The CDR3 DNA reads as TGCGCCAGCAGCAACCGACTAGCGACATACTCTGGGGCCAACGTCCTGACTTTC. Protein product: CASSNRLATYSGANVLTF.

The V and J genes are TRBV27 and TRBJ2-4; the match to TRBD2 covers 10 bases. Germline CDR1 reads MNHEY; CDR2 reads SMNVEV (reference sequence). J gave up 6 bases and V 8 bases, and 10 bases lay outside the gene matches. CDR3 length: 15 amino acids. This CDR3 is CASGGGTSVPNIQYF. CDR3 in DNA: TGTGCCAGCGGGGGTGGGACTAGCGTTCCAAACATTCAGTACTTC.

In this sample, this clone turned up once. The V call is TRBV27, the J call TRBJ1-2; D gene unclear. This CDR3 contains 11 residues. Germline assignment: CDR1 MNHEY and CDR2 SMNVEV (reference sequence). V dropped 7 bases and J dropped 6 bases, with 9 bases sitting between them. CDR3 nucleotides: TGTGCCAGCACTGGAGGCAATGGCTACACCTTC. This encodes CASTGGNGYTF.

The V and J genes are TRBV6-2 or TRBV6-3 and TRBJ1-2; 9 bases match TRBD1. Unmatched junction bases numbered 1, after V lost 0 bases and J lost 2 bases. Germline lookup yields CDR1 MNHEY and CDR2 SVGEGT. The CDR3 totals 15 residues. The CDR3 sequence: CASSYSGQGNYGYTF. Here the CDR3 DNA reads TGTGCCAGCAGTTACTCCGGACAGGGGAACTATGGCTACACCTTC.

The chain couples TRBV9 to TRBJ1-2; D call uncertain. CDR3 length equals 13 residues. V was pared by 3 bases and J by 2 bases, with 8 bases between. Germline CDR1 and CDR2: SGDLS and YYNGEE. This chain's CDR3 is CASSETDNYGYTF. The CDR3 DNA reads TGTGCCAGCAGCGAGACTGACAACTATGGCTACACCTTC.

As DNA, the CDR3 is TGTGCCAGCAGTGACCCCGACAGGGGAAATCAGCCCCAGCATTTT. Translated, it gives CASSDPDRGNQPQHF. The chain combines TRBV2 with TRBJ1-5; 8 bases are a match to TRBD1. After removal of 3 bases from V and 4 bases from J, the junction contained 5 bases not matched to a gene. CDR1 is SNHLY and CDR2 is FYNNEI in the germline V gene. The CDR3 totals 15 residues.

The gene calls are TRBV19 and TRBJ1-1; TRBD1 might be the D (5 bases). CDR1 and CDR2 (germline): LNHDA, SQIVND (reference sequence). V was pared by 6 bases and J by 6 bases, with 20 bases between. The CDR3 contains 15 residues. The CDR3 coding sequence is TGTGCCAGTAGCTTAGACAGATCGGTAGGTTCTGAAGCTTTCTTT. Protein: CASSLDRSVGSEAFF.

The chain is built from TRBV4-2 and TRBJ1-1; 8 bases align to TRBD1. Germline V gives CDR1 LGHNA, CDR2 YNFKEQ. Unmatched junction bases numbered 4, after V lost 4 bases and J lost 3 bases. This CDR3 is built from 14 residues. CDR3 DNA: TGTGCCAGCAGCCCGACAGGGGTGGACACTGAAGCTTTCTTT. This gives the protein CASSPTGVDTEAFF.

The CDR3 spells CASSQARTILEKLFF. CDR3 DNA: TGCGCCAGCAGCCAAGCCCGGACAATTTTGGAAAAACTGTTTTTT. The chain links TRBV4-3 to TRBJ1-4; a weak D match, TRBD1 (5 bases). The V gene's germline CDR1 is LGHNA and CDR2 YSLEER. CDR3 size: 15 residues. V lost 1 base and J 8 bases, leaving 14 bases between the germline ends.

Here the CDR3 DNA reads TGTGCCAGCTCACCACCGGCGGATCCAAGTTTCTCTGGCTACACCTTC. This gives the protein CASSPPADPSFSGYTF. The rearrangement uses TRBV18 and TRBJ1-2; no reliable D call. The CDR3 is 16 amino acids. Looked up from germline, CDR1 is KGHSH and CDR2 is LQKENI. Trimming removed 0 bases from V and 7 bases from J, with 18 bases in between.

This chain links TRBV5-1 with TRBJ2-1, with 8 bases fitting TRBD2. In germline, CDR1 is SGHRS, CDR2 YFSETQ. The ends lost 6 bases at V and 1 base at J; junction bases unmatched: 6. The CDR3 spans 15 residues. The CDR3 nucleotides read TGCGCCAGCACCCAAACGGGGGGGTCCTACAATGAGCAGTTCTTC. Encoded protein: CASTQTGGSYNEQFF.

V is TRBV12-3 or TRBV12-4 and J is TRBJ2-1; the D is unclear. V gave up 10 bases and J gave up 9 bases, with 13 bases separating them. The CDR3 covers 11 residues. CDR3 region: CATSVIGEQFF. The CDR3 coding sequence is TGTGCCACGTCCGTAATCGGTGAGCAGTTCTTC.

In its sample, this clone was seen a few times. The chain has TRBV27 and TRBJ1-5; 11 bases map to TRBD1. V was pared by 5 bases and J by 4 bases, with 16 bases of the junction left unmatched. Looked up from germline, CDR1 is MNHEY and CDR2 is SMNVEV (reference sequence). The CDR3 covers 19 residues. In DNA, the CDR3 is TGTGCCAGCAGTCATTCTCCGGGCTCGGGACAGGGGGGAAATCAGCCCCAGCATTTT. Translating it yields CASSHSPGSGQGGNQPQHF.

The genes are TRBV5-6 and TRBJ1-4; D not resolved. Per the germline V gene, CDR1 is SGHDT and CDR2 is YYEEEE. The V gene lost 0 bases and the J gene lost 8 bases, with 8 bases spanning the gap. The CDR3 spans 13 residues. As DNA, the CDR3 is TGTGCCAGCAGCTTGGCTTTGAGGGAAAAACTGTTTTTT. Its translation is CASSLALREKLFF.

The chain carries TRBV3-1 (or the pseudogene TRBV3-2) and TRBJ1-4, with D possibly matching TRBD1 (6 bases). With 4 bases removed from V and 5 bases from J, the gap between germline ends came to 14 bases. The CDR3 extends over 15 amino acids. Germline CDR1 reads LGHDT; CDR2 reads YNNKEL (reference sequence). Here the CDR3 DNA reads TGTGCCAGCAGCCTTCCGACAGGTGGGAATGAAAAACTGTTTTTT. This codes for CASSLPTGGNEKLFF.

As regards this clone: One end of the junction is discordant with germline, which a read error may explain. The V and J genes are TRBV5-5 and TRBJ2-7; D unclear. Germline CDR1 is SGHKS and CDR2 is YYEKEE (reference sequence). This CDR3 contains 14 residues. The DNA for the CDR3 is TGTGCCAGCAACTTGGACGGGTCCTTCTACGAGCAGTACTTC. Protein: CASNLDGSFYEQYF.

The chain has TRBV11-2 and TRBJ2-5, with D possibly being TRBD2 (7 bases). V lost 3 bases, J lost 6 bases, and 14 bases lay in between. This CDR3 is 14 amino acids long. Per the germline V gene, CDR1 is SGHAT and CDR2 is FQNNGV. CDR3 nucleotide sequence: TGTGCCAGCAGCTTGGGACGCGGGGGCAAGACCCAGTACTTC. Encoded protein: CASSLGRGGKTQYF.

This clone was seen ten or more times. V is TRBV7-8 and J is TRBJ2-7; maybe TRBD1 (6 bases). Trimming shortened V by 1 base and J by 3 bases, and 16 bases separated the two germline ends. CDR1 SGHVS and CDR2 FQNEAQ come from the germline V gene. This CDR3 has 16 amino acids. The CDR3 region is CASSLGYGRGGYEQYF. CDR3 DNA sequence: TGTGCCAGCAGCTTAGGATATGGCAGGGGTGGCTACGAGCAGTACTTC.

This chain joins TRBV7-9 and TRBJ1-5; no reliable D call. CDR3 length: 15 amino acids. Trimming took 5 bases from V and 6 from J, leaving 17 bases between them. CDR1 and CDR2 from the germline V gene are SEHNR and FQNEAQ (reference sequence). CDR3 region: CASSSGRGEGQPQHF. The CDR3 DNA reads as TGTGCCAGCAGCAGTGGGCGTGGGGAGGGTCAGCCCCAGCATTTT.

This sequence joins TRBV5-1 and TRBJ1-1; tentative D call: TRBD1 (5 bases). CDR1 is SGHRS, CDR2 YFSETQ, per germline. The V end lost 0 bases, the J end lost 3 bases, and 15 bases lay between the germline ends. The CDR3 is 16 residues long. The CDR3 region is CASSLASAGLDTEAFF. The CDR3 DNA is TGCGCCAGCAGCTTGGCCTCCGCAGGGTTGGACACTGAAGCTTTCTTT.

This chain uses TRBV19 with TRBJ1-1; possibly TRBD1 for D (5 bases). CDR3 length: 14 residues. Germline CDR1 LNHDA, CDR2 SQIVND (reference sequence). V was trimmed by 1 base and J by 3 bases, leaving 9 bases between them. This chain's CDR3 is CASSIGGAYTEAFF. For the CDR3, the DNA is TGTGCCAGTAGTATAGGGGGCGCTTACACTGAAGCTTTCTTT.

The genes are TRBV9 and TRBJ1-3; D call uncertain. In germline, CDR1 is SGDLS, CDR2 YYNGEE. Trimming stripped 3 bases from V and 3 bases from J, with 10 bases between. The CDR3 loop spans 14 amino acids. The DNA for the CDR3 is TGTGCCAGCAGCGACGGGAGTTTTGGAAACACCATATATTTT. It yields the protein CASSDGSFGNTIYF.